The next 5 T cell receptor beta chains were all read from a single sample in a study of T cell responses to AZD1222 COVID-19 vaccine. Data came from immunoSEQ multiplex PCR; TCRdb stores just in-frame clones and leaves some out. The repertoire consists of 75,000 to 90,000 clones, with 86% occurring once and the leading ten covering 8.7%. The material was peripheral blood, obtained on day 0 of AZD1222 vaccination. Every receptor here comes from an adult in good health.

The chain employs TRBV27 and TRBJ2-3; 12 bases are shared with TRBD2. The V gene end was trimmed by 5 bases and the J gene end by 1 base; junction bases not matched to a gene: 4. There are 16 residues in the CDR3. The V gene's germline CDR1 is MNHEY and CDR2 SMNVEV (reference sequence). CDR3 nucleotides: TGTGCCAGCAGTCGACGACTAGCGGGGGGCACAGATACGCAGTATTTT. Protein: CASSRRLAGGTDTQYF.

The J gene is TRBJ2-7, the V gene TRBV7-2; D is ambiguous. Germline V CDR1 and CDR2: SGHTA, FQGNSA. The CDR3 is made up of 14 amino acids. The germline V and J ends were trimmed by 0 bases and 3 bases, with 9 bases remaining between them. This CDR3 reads CASSLAPQYYEQYF. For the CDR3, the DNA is TGTGCCAGCAGCTTAGCCCCCCAGTACTACGAGCAGTACTTC.

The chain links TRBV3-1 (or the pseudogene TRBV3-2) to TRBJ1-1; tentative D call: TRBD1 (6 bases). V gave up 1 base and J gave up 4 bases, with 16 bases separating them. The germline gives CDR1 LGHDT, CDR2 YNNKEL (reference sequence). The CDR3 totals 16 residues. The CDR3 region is CASSQVQRQEVTEAFF. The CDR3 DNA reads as TGTGCCAGCAGCCAAGTCCAGAGACAGGAGGTCACTGAAGCTTTCTTT.

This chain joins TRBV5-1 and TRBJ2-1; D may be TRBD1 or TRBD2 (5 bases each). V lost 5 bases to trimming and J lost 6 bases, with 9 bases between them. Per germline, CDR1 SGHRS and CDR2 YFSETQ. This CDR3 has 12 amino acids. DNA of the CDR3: TGCGCCAGCAGTAGGGACGGCAATGAGCAGTTCTTC. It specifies CASSRDGNEQFF.

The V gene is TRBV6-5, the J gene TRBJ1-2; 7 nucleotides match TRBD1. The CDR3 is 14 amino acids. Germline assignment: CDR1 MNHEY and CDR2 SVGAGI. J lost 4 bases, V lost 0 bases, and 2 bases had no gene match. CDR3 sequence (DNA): TGTGCCAGCAGTTACTCGACAGGGATCTATGGCTACACCTTC. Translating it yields CASSYSTGIYGYTF.